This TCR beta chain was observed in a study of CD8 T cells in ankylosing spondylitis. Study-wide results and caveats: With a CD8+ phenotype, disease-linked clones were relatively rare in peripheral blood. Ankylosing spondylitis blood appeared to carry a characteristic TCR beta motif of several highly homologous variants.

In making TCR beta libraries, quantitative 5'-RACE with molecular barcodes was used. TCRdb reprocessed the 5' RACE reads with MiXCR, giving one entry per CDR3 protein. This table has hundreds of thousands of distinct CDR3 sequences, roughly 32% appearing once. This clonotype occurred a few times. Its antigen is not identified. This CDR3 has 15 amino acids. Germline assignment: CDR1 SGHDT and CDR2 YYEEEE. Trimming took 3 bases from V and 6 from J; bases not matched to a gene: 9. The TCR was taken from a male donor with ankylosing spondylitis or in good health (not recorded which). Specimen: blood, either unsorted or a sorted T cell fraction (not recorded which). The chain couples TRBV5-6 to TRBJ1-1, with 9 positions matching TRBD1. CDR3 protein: CASSSGPGQGPEAFF. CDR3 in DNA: TGTGCCAGCAGCTCCGGCCCGGGACAGGGCCCTGAAGCTTTCTTT.